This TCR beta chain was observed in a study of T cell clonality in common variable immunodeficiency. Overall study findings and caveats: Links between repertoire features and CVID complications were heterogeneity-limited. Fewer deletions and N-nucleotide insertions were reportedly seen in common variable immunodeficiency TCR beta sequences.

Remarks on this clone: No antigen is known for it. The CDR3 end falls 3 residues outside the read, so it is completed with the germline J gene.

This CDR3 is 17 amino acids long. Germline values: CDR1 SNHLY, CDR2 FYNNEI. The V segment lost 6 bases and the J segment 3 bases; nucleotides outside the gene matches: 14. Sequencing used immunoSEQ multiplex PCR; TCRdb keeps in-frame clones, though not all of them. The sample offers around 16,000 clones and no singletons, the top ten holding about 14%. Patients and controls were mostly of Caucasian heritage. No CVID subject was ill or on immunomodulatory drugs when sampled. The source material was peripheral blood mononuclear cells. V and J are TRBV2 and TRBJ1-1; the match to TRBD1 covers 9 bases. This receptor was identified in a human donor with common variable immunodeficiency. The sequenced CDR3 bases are TGTGCCAGCAGGGCACAGGGGGCGTGGGTTGGGGACACTGAA. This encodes CASRAQGAWVGDTE. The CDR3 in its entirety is CASRAQGAWVGDTEAFF.